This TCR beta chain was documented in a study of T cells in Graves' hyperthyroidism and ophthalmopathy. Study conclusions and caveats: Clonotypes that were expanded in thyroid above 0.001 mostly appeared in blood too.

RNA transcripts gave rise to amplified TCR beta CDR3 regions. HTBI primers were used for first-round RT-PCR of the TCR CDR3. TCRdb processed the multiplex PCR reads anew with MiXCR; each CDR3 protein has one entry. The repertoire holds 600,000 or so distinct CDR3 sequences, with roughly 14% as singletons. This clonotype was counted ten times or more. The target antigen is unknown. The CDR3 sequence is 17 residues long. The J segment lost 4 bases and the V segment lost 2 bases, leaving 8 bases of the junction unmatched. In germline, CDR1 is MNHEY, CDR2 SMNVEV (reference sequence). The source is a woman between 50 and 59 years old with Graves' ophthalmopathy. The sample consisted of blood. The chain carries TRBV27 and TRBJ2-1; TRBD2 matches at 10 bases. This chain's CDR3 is CASSLTASGRHYNEQFF. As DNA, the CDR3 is TGTGCCAGCAGTTTAACGGCTAGCGGGAGACATTACAATGAGCAGTTCTTC.